The 24 T cell receptor beta chains below were found in one sample sequenced in a study of CXCR3-negative and CXCR3-positive naive CD8 T cells. UMI labels and 5' RACE were used to prepare the TRB cDNA libraries. Each CDR3 protein gets one entry in TCRdb, which reprocessed the 5' RACE reads and gives no DNA. This sample contains about 9,600 distinct CDR3 sequences. Sequencing was done on a sample of naive CXCR3- CD8+ T cells from blood. Subset denoted: CD45RO-CCR7+CD27+CD95- naive CD8+ T cells lacking CXCR3 (TNR3-). The origin of the receptors is a human donor in good health. Some clones in this sample may be carry-over from other donors' samples.

This clonotype is deemed medium-sized by its frequency. The genes are TRBV7-3 and TRBJ2-3; TCRdb proposes TRBD2, but this gene call is untestable without DNA. Germline V gives CDR1 SGHTA, CDR2 FQGTGA. CDR3 length: 16 amino acids. CDR3 sequence reads: CASNPGGLAGADTQYF.

This clonotype is identified as medium-sized from frequency. The chain carries TRBV29-1 and TRBJ2-1. Germline assignment: CDR1 SQVTM and CDR2 ANQGSEA. This CDR3 has 13 amino acids. CDR3 region: CSARWRTYNEQFF.

The chain couples TRBV2 to TRBJ1-5; lacking DNA, the TRBD1 call made by TCRdb goes unchecked. The length of the CDR3 is 14 residues. Germline CDR1 reads SNHLY; CDR2 reads FYNNEI. Here the CDR3 reads CASSEGQGFQPQHF.

V and J are TRBV15 and TRBJ2-5; the TCRdb D gene call, TRBD2, has no DNA to confirm it. CDR3 length equals 17 residues. Germline-derived CDR1 and CDR2 are LNHNV and YYDKDF (reference sequence). CDR3: CATSRDLSLANQETQYF. The full variable domain, rest sourced from reference TRBV15 and TRBJ2-5, is DAMVIQNPRYQVTQFGKPVTLSCSQTLNHNVMYWYQQKSSQAPKLLFHYYDKDFNNEADTPDNFQSRRPNTSFCFLDIRSPGLGDTAMYLCATSRDLSLANQETQYFGPGTRLLVL.

By frequency, this clonotype is medium-sized. The rearrangement uses TRBV4-1 and TRBJ1-1. Germline V lookup: CDR1 MGHRA, CDR2 YSYEKL. This CDR3 region has 15 residues. CDR3: CASSREVLANTEAFF.

This chain joins TRBV27 and TRBJ2-5; TCRdb selects TRBD2, and the lack of DNA leaves this call unchecked. The CDR3 length is 14 residues. Germline loops: CDR1 MNHEY, CDR2 SMNVEV (reference sequence). The CDR3 loop is CASGPGLLQETQYF.

The rearrangement links TRBV29-1 to TRBJ1-1; as DNA is missing, the TRBD1 call by TCRdb cannot be tested. The CDR3 runs 12 residues. Germline lookup yields CDR1 SQVTM and CDR2 ANQGSEA. The CDR3 sequence: CSVETGSTEAFF. The complete variable domain, with remaining parts taken from reference TRBV29-1 and TRBJ1-1, reads SAVISQKPSRDICQRGTSLTIQCQVDSQVTMMFWYRQQPGQSLTLIATANQGSEATYESGFVIDKFPISRPNLTFSTLTVSNMSPEDSSIYLCSVETGSTEAFFGQGTRLTVV.

This chain joins TRBV6-1 and TRBJ2-1; no DNA is available, so the TRBD2 call from TCRdb remains unchecked. Germline assignment: CDR1 MNHNS and CDR2 SASEGT. The CDR3 spans 15 residues. CDR3 in amino acids: CASSPAGPAVNEQFF.

This chain links TRBV2 with TRBJ2-1. The CDR3 has 11 residues. Germline CDR1 is SNHLY and CDR2 is FYNNEI. CDR3 loop: CASSPYNEQFF.

V and J are TRBV12-3 or TRBV12-4 and TRBJ2-3; TCRdb calls TRBD1, which cannot be checked without DNA. The CDR3 has 15 amino acids. The CDR3 spells CASSPGTQVPDTQYF.

Measured by frequency, this clonotype is medium-sized. The chain has TRBV19 and TRBJ1-4. Germline CDR1 is LNHDA and CDR2 is SQIVND (reference sequence). The CDR3 is 15 amino acids. This chain's CDR3 is CASSEGWAENEKLFF.

The V gene is TRBV6-6, the J gene TRBJ2-5. This CDR3 is built from 12 residues. Germline loops: CDR1 MNHNY, CDR2 SVGAGI (reference sequence). The CDR3 sequence: CASSPPMETQYF.

V gene TRBV20-1 combines with J gene TRBJ1-1. Germline CDR1 is DFQATT and CDR2 is SNEGSKA (reference sequence). The CDR3 runs 13 residues. CDR3 protein: CSASSQMNTEAFF.

The V call is TRBV6-4, the J call TRBJ2-1; TCRdb's assignment of TRBD2 cannot be checked, as there is no DNA. The CDR3 consists of 16 residues. From germline, CDR1 is MRHNA and CDR2 SNTAGT. CDR3: CASRETSGSSYNEQFF.

The rearrangement uses TRBV20-1 and TRBJ1-5; TCRdb's D call, TRBD1, is unchecked because there is no DNA. This CDR3 has 15 amino acids. The V gene's germline CDR1 is DFQATT and CDR2 SNEGSKA (reference sequence). The CDR3 reads CSARDGDRGGQPQHF.

This clonotype registers medium-sized by frequency. The rearrangement uses TRBV27 and TRBJ2-1; there is no DNA to check the TCRdb D call of TRBD2. In germline, CDR1 is MNHEY, CDR2 SMNVEV (reference sequence). The CDR3 is 14 amino acids. This CDR3 reads CASSPRLGYNEQFF.

The rearrangement joins TRBV6-5 to TRBJ2-7. This CDR3 has 14 residues. The germline V gene encodes CDR1 MNHEY and CDR2 SVGAGI. CDR3: CASSYATTPAEQYF.

This clonotype counts as medium-sized by frequency. The V and J genes are TRBV12-3 or TRBV12-4 and TRBJ1-2; TCRdb's assignment of TRBD1 cannot be checked, as there is no DNA. This CDR3 has 14 amino acids. The CDR3 sequence: CASRTTGSNYGYTF.

By frequency, this clonotype is medium-sized. The CDR3 reads CSVEDGNTEAFF. The V call is TRBV29-1, the J call TRBJ1-1. Per the germline V gene, CDR1 is SQVTM and CDR2 is ANQGSEA. The CDR3 loop spans 12 amino acids. The full variable domain, completed using reference TRBV29-1 and TRBJ1-1, is SAVISQKPSRDICQRGTSLTIQCQVDSQVTMMFWYRQQPGQSLTLIATANQGSEATYESGFVIDKFPISRPNLTFSTLTVSNMSPEDSSIYLCSVEDGNTEAFFGQGTRLTVV.

The chain couples TRBV29-1 to TRBJ2-7; the TRBD1 assignment by TCRdb is unverifiable without DNA. The germline CDR1 and CDR2 sequences are SQVTM and ANQGSEA. The CDR3 has 11 amino acids. CDR3 sequence: CSARDNYEQYF.

By frequency, this clonotype is medium-sized (0.01 to 0.1%). The chain has TRBV29-1 and TRBJ2-5; TCRdb selects TRBD1, and the lack of DNA leaves this call unchecked. CDR1 is SQVTM, CDR2 ANQGSEA, per germline. The CDR3 contains 12 residues. The CDR3 sequence is CSVRTDQETQYF.

This clonotype shows up as medium-sized by frequency. The CDR3 is CASSAGTGAYEQYF. The chain employs TRBV5-1 and TRBJ2-7; TCRdb's D call of TRBD1 is untestable without DNA. There are 14 residues in the CDR3. Per the germline V gene, CDR1 is SGHRS and CDR2 is YFSETQ.

This clonotype counts as medium-sized by frequency. The V and J genes are TRBV7-9 and TRBJ1-1; TCRdb reports TRBD1, a call that lacks DNA to check it against. The CDR3 spans 17 residues. Germline V CDR1 and CDR2: SEHNR, FQNEAQ (reference sequence). The chain's CDR3 is CASSPSPGQGAVTEAFF.

This clonotype counts as medium-sized (0.01 to 0.1%) by frequency. The J gene is TRBJ2-1, the V gene TRBV12-3 or TRBV12-4; TCRdb selects TRBD2, and the lack of DNA leaves this call unchecked. The CDR3 is 14 residues long. The CDR3 reads CASSLLAGIDEQFF.